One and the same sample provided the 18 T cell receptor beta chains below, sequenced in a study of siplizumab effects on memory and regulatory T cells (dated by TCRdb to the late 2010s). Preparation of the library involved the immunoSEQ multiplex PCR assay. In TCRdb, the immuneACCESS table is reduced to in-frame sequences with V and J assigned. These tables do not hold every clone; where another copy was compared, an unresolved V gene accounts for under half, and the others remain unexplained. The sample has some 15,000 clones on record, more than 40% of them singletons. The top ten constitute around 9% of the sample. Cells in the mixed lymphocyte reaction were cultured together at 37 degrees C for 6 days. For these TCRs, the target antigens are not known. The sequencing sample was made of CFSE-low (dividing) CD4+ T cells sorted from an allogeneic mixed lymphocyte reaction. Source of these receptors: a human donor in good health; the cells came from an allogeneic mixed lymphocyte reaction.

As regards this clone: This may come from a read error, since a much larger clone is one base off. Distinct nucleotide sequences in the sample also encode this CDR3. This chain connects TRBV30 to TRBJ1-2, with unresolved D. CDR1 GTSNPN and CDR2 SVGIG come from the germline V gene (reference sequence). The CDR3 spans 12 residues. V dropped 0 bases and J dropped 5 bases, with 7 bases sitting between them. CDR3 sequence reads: CAWSVMGYGYTF. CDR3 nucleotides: TGTGCCTGGAGTGTAATGGGGTATGGCTACACCTTC.

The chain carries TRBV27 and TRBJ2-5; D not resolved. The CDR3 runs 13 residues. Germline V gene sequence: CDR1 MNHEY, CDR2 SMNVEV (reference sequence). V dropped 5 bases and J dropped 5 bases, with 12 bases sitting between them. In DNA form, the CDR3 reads TGTGCCAGCAGTCTAACTATGGGGGAGACCCAGTACTTC. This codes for CASSLTMGETQYF.

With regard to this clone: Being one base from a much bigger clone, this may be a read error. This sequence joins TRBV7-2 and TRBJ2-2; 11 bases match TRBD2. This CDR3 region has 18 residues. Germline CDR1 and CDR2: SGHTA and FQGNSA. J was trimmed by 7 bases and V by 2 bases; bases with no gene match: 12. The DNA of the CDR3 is TGTGCCAGCAGCTTAAGTTCTGGTAGCGGGAGGGTCATCGGGGAGCTGTTTTTT. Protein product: CASSLSSGSGRVIGELFF.

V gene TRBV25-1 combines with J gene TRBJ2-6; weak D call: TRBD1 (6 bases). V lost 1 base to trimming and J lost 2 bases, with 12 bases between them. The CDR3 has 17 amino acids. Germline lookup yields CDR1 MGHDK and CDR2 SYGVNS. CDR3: CASSEWGPIAGANVLTF. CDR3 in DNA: TGTGCCAGCAGTGAATGGGGGCCGATCGCTGGGGCCAACGTCCTGACTTTC. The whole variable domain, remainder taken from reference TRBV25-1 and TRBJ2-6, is EADIYQTPRYLVIGTGKKITLECSQTMGHDKMYWYQQDPGMELHLIHYSYGVNSTEKGDLSSESTVSRIRTEHFPLTLESARPSHTSQYLCASSEWGPIAGANVLTFGAGSRLTVL.

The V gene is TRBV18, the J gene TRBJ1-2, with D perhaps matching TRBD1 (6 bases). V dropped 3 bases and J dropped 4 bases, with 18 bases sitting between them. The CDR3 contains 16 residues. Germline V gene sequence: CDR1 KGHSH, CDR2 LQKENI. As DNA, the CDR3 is TGTGCCAGCTCACCCCGGGCGGCAGGGGAGGGCTATGGCTACACCTTC. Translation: CASSPRAAGEGYGYTF.

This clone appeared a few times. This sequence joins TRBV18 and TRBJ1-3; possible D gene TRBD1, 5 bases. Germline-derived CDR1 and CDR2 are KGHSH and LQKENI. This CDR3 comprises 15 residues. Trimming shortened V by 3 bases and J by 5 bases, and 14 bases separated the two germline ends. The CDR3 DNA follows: TGTGCCAGCTCACCTCAAGGGACCACCAGAAACACCATATATTTT. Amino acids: CASSPQGTTRNTIYF.

Here the CDR3 reads CASSLVGLAGGPDTQYF. The CDR3 DNA follows: TGTGCCAGCAGCCTAGTGGGACTAGCGGGAGGGCCAGATACGCAGTATTTT. The V gene is TRBV7-3, the J gene TRBJ2-3; 16 bases agree with TRBD2. The CDR3 spans 17 residues. Germline V lookup: CDR1 SGHTA, CDR2 FQGTGA. The V and J ends lost 5 bases and 4 bases, in that order; junction bases with no gene match: 6.

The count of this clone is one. This CDR3 reads CASSPRGQPQHF. DNA of the CDR3: TGTGCCAGCTCACCTCGGGGACAGCCCCAGCATTTT. This chain connects TRBV18 to TRBJ1-5; D unclear. Trimming removed 3 bases from V and 7 bases from J, with 7 bases in between. The CDR3 has 12 residues. Germline V gene sequence: CDR1 KGHSH, CDR2 LQKENI.

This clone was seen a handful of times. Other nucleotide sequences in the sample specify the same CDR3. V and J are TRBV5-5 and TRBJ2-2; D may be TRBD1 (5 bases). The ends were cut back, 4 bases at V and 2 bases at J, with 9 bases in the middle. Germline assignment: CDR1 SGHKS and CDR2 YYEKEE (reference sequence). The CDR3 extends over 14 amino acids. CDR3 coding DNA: TGTGCCAGCAGCCCGGACACCAACACCGGGGAGCTGTTTTTT. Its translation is CASSPDTNTGELFF.

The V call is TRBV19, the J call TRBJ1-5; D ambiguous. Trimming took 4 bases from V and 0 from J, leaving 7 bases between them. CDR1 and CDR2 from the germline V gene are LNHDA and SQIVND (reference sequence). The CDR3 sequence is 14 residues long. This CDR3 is CASSNQYSNQPQHF. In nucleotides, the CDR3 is TGTGCCAGTAGTAATCAGTATAGCAATCAGCCCCAGCATTTT.

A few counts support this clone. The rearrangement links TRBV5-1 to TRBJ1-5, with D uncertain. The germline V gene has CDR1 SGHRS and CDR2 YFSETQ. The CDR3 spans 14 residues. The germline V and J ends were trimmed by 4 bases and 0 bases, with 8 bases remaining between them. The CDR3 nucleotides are TGCGCCAGCAGCGCCGACGGTAGCAATCAGCCCCAGCATTTT. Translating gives CASSADGSNQPQHF.

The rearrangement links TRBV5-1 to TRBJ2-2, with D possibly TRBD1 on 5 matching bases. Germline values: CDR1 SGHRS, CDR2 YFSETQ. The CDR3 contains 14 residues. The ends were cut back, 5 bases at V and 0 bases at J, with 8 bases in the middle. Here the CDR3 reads CASSGRANTGELFF. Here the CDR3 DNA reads TGCGCCAGCAGTGGCAGGGCGAACACCGGGGAGCTGTTTTTT. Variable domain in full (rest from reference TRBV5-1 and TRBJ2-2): KAGVTQTPRYLIKTRGQQVTLSCSPISGHRSVSWYQQTPGQGLQFLFEYFSETQRNKGNFPGRFSGRQFSNSRSEMNVSTLELGDSALYLCASSGRANTGELFFGEGSRLTVL.

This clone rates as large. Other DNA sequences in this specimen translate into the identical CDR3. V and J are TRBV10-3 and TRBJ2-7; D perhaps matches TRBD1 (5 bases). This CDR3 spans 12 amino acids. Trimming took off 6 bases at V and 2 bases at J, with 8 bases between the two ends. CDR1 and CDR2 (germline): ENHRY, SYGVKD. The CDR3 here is CAIRDTAYEQYF. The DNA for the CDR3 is TGTGCCATCAGGGACACAGCCTACGAGCAGTACTTC.

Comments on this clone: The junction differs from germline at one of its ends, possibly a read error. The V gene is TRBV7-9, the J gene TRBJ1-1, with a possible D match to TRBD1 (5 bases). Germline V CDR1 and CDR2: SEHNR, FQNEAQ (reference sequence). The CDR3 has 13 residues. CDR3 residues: CASSLGASTEAFF. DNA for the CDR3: TGTGCCAGCAGTTTAGGGGCGAGCACTGAAGCTTTCTTT.

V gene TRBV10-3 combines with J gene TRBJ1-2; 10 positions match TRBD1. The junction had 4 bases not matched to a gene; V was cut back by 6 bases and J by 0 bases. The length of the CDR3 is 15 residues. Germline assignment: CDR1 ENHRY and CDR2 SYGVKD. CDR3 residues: CAISDDRGPNYGYTF. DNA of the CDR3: TGTGCCATCAGCGATGACAGGGGGCCTAACTATGGCTACACCTTC.

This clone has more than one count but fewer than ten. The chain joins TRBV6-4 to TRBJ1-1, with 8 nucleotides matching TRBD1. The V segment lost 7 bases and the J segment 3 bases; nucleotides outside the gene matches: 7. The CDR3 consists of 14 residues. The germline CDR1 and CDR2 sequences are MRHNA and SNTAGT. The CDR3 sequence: CASIAETGDTEAFF. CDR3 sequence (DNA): TGTGCCAGCATAGCCGAGACAGGGGACACTGAAGCTTTCTTT.

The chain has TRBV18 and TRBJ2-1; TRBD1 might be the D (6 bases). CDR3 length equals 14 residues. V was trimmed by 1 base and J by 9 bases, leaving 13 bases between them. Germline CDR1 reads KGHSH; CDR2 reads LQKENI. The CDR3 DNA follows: TGTGCCAGCTCACCACTGGGGGCTGTACCTGAGCAGTTCTTC. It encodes CASSPLGAVPEQFF.

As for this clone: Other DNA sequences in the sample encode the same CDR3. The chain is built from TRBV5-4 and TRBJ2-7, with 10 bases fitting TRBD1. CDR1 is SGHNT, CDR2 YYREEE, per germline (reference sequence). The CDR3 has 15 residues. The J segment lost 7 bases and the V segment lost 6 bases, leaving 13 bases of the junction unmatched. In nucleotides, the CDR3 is TGTGCCAGCAATCTGGGACAGGGGACTACGAAGGAGCAGTACTTC. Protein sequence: CASNLGQGTTKEQYF.